This TCR beta chain originates from a study of beta chain features in type 1 diabetes. General observations from the study: TCRB CDR3s from Type 1 diabetes patients were moderately but significantly shorter in all four CD4+ subsets.

In its sample, this clone was seen a few times. Its target is unknown. V was cut by 4 bases and J by 4 bases, with 11 bases left in between. Per germline, CDR1 MNHEY and CDR2 SMNVEV (reference sequence). The CDR3 is 14 residues long. Every bit of the isolated RNA underwent reverse transcription, so sequencing read expressed TCRB transcripts. Generated by immunoSEQ multiplex PCR, the TCRdb table keeps only in-frame clones and is missing some. The sample lists under 850,000 clones, about an eighth occurring once. This clonotype originated in a man aged 18 to 35 with type 1 diabetes. V usage is TRBV27 and J usage is TRBJ1-5; D is undetermined. The sequenced sample was naive CD4+ T cells from blood. The CDR3 sequence is CASSSLLINQPQHF. CDR3 sequence (DNA): TGTGCCAGCAGTTCGTTACTCATAAATCAGCCCCAGCATTTT.